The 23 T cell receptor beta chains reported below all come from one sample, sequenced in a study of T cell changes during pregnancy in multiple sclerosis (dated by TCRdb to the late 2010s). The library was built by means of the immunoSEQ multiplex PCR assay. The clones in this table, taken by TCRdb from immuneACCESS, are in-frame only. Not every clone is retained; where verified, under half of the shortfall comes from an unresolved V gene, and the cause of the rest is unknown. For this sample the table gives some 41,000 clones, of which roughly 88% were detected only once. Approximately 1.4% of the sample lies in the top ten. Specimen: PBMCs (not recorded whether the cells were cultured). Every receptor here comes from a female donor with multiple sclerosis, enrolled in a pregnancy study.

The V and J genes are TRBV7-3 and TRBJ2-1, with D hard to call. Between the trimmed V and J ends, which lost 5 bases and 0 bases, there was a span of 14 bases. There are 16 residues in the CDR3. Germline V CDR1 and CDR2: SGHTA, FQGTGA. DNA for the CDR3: TGTGCCAGCAGCGATTTTGGGTCCAGCTCCTACAATGAGCAGTTCTTC. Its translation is CASSDFGSSSYNEQFF. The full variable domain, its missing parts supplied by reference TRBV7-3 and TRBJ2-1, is GAGVSQTPSNKVTEKGKYVELRCDPISGHTALYWYRQSLGQGPEFLIYFQGTGAADDSGLPNDRFFAVRPEGSVSTLKIQRTERGDSAVYLCASSDFGSSSYNEQFFGPGTRLTVL.

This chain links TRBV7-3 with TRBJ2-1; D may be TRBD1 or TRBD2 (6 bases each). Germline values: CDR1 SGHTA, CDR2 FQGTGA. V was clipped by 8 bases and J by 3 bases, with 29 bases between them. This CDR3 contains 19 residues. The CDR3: CASLGFFSGADNFYNEQFF. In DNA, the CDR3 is TGTGCCAGCCTAGGGTTTTTTTCGGGGGCTGATAATTTCTACAATGAGCAGTTCTTC.

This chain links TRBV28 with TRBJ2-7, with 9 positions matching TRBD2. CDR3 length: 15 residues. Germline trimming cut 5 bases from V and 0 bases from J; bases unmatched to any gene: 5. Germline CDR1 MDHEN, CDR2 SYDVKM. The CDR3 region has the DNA TGTGCCAGCAGTCATCTACTAGCGGGCTCCTACGAGCAGTACTTC. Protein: CASSHLLAGSYEQYF. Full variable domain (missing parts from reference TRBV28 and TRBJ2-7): DVKVTQSSRYLVKRTGEKVFLECVQDMDHENMFWYRQDPGLGLRLIYFSYDVKMKEKGDIPEGYSVSREKKERFSLILESASTNQTSMYLCASSHLLAGSYEQYFGPGTRLTVT.

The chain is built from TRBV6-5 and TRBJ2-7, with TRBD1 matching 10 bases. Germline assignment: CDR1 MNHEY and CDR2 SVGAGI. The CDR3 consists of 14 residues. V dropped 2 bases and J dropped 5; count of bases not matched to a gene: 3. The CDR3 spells CASSYGDRGHEQYF. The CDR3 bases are TGTGCCAGCAGTTACGGGGACAGGGGTCACGAGCAGTACTTC.

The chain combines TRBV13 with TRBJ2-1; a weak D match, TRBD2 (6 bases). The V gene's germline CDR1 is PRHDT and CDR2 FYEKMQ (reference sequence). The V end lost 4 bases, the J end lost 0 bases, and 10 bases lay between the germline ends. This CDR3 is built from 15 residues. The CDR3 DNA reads TGTGCCAGCAGCTATAGCGGTGCCTCCTACAATGAGCAGTTCTTC. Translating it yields CASSYSGASYNEQFF.

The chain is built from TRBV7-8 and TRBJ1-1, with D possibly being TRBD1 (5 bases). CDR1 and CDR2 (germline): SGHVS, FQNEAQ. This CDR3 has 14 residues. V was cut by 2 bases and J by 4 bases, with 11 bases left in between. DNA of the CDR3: TGTGCCAGCAGCTTACAGGGTTCGGGCACTGAAGCTTTCTTT. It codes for CASSLQGSGTEAFF.

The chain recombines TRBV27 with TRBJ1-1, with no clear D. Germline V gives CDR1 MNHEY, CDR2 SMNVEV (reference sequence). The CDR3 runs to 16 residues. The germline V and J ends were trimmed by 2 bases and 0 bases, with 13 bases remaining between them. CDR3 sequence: CASSLRGRPLNTEAFF. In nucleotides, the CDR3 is TGTGCCAGCAGTTTACGCGGCAGACCCTTGAACACTGAAGCTTTCTTT.

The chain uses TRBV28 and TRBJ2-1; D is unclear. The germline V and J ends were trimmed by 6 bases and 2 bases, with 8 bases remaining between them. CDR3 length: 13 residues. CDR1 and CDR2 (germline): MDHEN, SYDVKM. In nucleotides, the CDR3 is TGTGCCAGCAGGAGGAGCCCCTACAATGAGCAGTTCTTC. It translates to CASRRSPYNEQFF.

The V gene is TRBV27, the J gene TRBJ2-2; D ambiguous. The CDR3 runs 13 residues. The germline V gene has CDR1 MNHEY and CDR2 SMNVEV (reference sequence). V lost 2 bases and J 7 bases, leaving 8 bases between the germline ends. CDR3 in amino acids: CASSLISFGELFF. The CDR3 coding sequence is TGTGCCAGCAGTTTAATTTCTTTCGGGGAGCTGTTTTTT.

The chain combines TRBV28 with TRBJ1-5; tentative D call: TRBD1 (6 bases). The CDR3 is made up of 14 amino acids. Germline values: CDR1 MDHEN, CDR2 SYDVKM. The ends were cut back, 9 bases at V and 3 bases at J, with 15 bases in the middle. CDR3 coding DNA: TGTGCCAGACCCGGGACACAACTCAATCAGCCCCAGCATTTT. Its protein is CARPGTQLNQPQHF. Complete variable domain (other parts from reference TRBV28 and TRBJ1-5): DVKVTQSSRYLVKRTGEKVFLECVQDMDHENMFWYRQDPGLGLRLIYFSYDVKMKEKGDIPEGYSVSREKKERFSLILESASTNQTSMYLCARPGTQLNQPQHFGDGTRLSIL.

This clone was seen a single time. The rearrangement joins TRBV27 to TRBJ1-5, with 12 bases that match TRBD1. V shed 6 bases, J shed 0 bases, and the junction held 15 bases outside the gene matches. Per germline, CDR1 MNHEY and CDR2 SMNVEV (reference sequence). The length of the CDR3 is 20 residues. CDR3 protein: CASSRISGTGGLDSNQPQHF. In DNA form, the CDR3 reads TGTGCCAGCAGCCGAATCTCCGGGACAGGGGGCCTCGATAGCAATCAGCCCCAGCATTTT.

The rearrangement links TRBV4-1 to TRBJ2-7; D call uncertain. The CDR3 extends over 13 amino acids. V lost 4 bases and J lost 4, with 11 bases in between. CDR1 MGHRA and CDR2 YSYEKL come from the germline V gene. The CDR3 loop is CASSPETWYEQYF. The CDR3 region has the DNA TGCGCCAGCAGCCCAGAGACCTGGTACGAGCAGTACTTC.

CDR3 sequence (DNA): TGTGCCAGCAGTTTAAGACCAGGGCGGGTCGACGAGCAGTACTTC. As protein: CASSLRPGRVDEQYF. This sequence joins TRBV27 and TRBJ2-7, with D possibly being TRBD1 or TRBD2 (5 bases each). The germline CDR1 and CDR2 sequences are MNHEY and SMNVEV (reference sequence). Trimming removed 2 bases at V and 5 bases at J, with 16 bases between. This CDR3 has 15 amino acids.

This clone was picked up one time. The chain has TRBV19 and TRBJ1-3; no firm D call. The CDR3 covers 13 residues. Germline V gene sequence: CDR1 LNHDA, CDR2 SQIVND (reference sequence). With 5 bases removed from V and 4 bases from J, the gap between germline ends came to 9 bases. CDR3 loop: CASSPGVGNTIYF. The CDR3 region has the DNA TGTGCCAGTAGTCCAGGAGTGGGAAACACCATATATTTT.

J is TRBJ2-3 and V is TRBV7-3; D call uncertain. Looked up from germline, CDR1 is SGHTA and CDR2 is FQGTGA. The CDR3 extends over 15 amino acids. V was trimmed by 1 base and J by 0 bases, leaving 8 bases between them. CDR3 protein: CASSLSGPSTDTQYF. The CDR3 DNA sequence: TGTGCCAGCAGCTTAAGCGGTCCAAGCACAGATACGCAGTATTTT.

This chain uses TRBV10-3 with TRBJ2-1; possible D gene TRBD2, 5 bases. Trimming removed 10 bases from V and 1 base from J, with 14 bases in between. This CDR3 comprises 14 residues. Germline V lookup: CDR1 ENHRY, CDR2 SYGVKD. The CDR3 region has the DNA TGTGCCAGCACCGGGGTTTCATCCTACAATGAGCAGTTCTTC. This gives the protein CASTGVSSYNEQFF.

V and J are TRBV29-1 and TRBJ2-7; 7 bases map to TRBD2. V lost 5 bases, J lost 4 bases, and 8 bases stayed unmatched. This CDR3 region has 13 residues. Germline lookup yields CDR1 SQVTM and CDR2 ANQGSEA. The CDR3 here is CSVRGRARYEQYF. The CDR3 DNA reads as TGCAGCGTTCGGGGGAGGGCCCGGTACGAGCAGTACTTC.

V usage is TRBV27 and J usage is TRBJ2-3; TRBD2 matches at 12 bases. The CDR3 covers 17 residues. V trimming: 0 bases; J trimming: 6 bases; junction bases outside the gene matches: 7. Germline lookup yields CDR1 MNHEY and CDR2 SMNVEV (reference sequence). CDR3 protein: CASSLSTSGSGADTQYF. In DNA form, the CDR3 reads TGTGCCAGCAGTTTATCGACTAGCGGGAGCGGTGCGGATACGCAGTATTTT.

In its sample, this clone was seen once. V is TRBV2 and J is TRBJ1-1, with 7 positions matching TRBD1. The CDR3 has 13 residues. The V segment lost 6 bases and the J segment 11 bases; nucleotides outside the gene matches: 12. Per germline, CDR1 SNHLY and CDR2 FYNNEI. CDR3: CASSATLQGLAFF. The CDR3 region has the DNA TGTGCCAGCAGCGCGACGTTACAGGGGCTTGCTTTCTTT. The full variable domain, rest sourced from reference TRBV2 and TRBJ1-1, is EPEVTQTPSHQVTQMGQEVILRCVPISNHLYFYWYRQILGQKVEFLVSFYNNEISEKSEIFDDQFSVERPDGSNFTLKIRSTKLEDSAMYFCASSATLQGLAFFGQGTRLTVV.

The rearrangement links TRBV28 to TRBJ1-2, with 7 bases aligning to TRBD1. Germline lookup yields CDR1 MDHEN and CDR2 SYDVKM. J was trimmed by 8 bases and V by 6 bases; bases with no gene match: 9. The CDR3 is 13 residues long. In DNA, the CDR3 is TGTGCCAGCAGCCCCTCCGGGACAGAAGGCTACACCTTC. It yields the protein CASSPSGTEGYTF.

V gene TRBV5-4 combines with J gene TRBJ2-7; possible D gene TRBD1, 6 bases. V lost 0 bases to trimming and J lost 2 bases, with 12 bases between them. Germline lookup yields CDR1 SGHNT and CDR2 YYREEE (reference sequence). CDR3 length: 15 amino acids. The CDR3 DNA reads TGTGCCAGCAGCTTGGGGGGGCGTTTTCCCTACGAGCAGTACTTC. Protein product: CASSLGGRFPYEQYF.

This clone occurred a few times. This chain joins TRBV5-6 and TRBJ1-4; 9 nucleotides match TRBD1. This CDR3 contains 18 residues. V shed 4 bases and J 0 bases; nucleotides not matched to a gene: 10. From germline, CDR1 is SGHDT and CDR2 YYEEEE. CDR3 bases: TGTGCCAGCAGCATGCTACAGGGGGCAGAGGCAACTAATGAAAAACTGTTTTTT. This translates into CASSMLQGAEATNEKLFF.

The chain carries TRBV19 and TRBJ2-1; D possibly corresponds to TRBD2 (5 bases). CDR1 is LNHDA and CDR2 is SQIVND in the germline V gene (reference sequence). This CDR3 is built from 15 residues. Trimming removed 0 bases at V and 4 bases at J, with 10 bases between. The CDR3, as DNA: TGTGCCAGTAGTATAGATCCAGCGGCATACAATGAGCAGTTCTTC. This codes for CASSIDPAAYNEQFF.